This T cell receptor beta chain was observed in a study of CD8+ T cells in alopecia areata. As regards this clone: Its antigen remains unknown.

Study-wide results and caveats: Patients shared TCRs less clearly than mice did, possibly for HLA-related reasons.

Deletions cut 1 base from V and 7 bases from J, with 11 bases between. CDR1 is SGHVS, CDR2 FNYEAQ, per germline. The CDR3 has 14 residues. Both peripheral blood and punch biopsies of lesional scalp skin were obtained from patients who had alopecia areata. It was cDNA, reverse transcribed from extracted RNA, that served as the sequencing template. The assay was immunoSEQ multiplex PCR, and TCRdb's table has in-frame clones only and misses some. The sample consists of 60,000 to 65,000 clones, around 47% of them appearing once. This receptor was taken from a human donor with alopecia areata. Material for sequencing was NKG2D-low CD8+ T cells sorted from blood. The chain uses TRBV7-6 and TRBJ2-1; the D is unclear. CDR3 in amino acids: CASSLGWGINEQFF. The CDR3 bases are TGTGCCAGCAGCTTAGGGTGGGGAATAAATGAGCAGTTCTTC.